This is a list of T cell receptor beta chains from one sample in a study of T-cell memory formation after mild COVID-19. One entry per CDR3 protein, called by TCRdb with MiXCR from the 5' RACE reads. The repertoire holds over 150,000 distinct CDR3 sequences, with approximately 17% as singletons. The sample consisted of PBMCs or a T cell subset sorted from them (not recorded which). These receptors came from a man aged 18 to 30 who had mild COVID-19 (a few samples of this study predate the infection). Cell type and time point are not known. Each CDR3 is given with its conserved first and last residue. The D gene is left open where the match is weak. Size values are once, few and many counts, or a class for expanded clones, and some rows have none.

length	J	D	size	V	DNA	CDR3
14	TRBJ1-5	NA	many	TRBV10-3	TGTGCCATCAGTGGACTCAGGGCGGGCCAGCCCCAGCATTTT	CAISGLRAGQPQHF
13	TRBJ1-1	NA	NA	TRBV29-1	TGCAGCGTTACCGGACAGCAGAACACTGAAGCTTTCTTT	CSVTGQQNTEAFF
13	TRBJ1-3	NA	NA	TRBV20-1	TGCAGTGCTACCCACAGCTCTGGAAACACCATATATTTT	CSATHSSGNTIYF
14	TRBJ1-3	NA	many	TRBV12-3/TRBV12-4	TGTGCCAGCAGTTCGACCTATTCTGGAAACACCATATATTTT	CASSSTYSGNTIYF
17	TRBJ2-3	TRBD2	NA	TRBV5-1	TGCGCCAGCAGCCTAGCGGGGCCGACCCTTACTGGCGATACGCAGTATTTT	CASSLAGPTLTGDTQYF
14	TRBJ2-7	NA	NA	TRBV20-1	TGCAGTGCTAGAGCCCAGGCAGGCTCCTACGAGCAGTACTTC	CSARAQAGSYEQYF
14	TRBJ2-5	NA	few	TRBV5-1	TGCGCCAGCAGAGTCCCGGAGGTAGGGGAGACCCAGTACTTC	CASRVPEVGETQYF
13	TRBJ1-1	NA	few	TRBV5-1	TGCGCCAGCAGCCTCAATGGGGGAGTGAATGCTTTCTTT	CASSLNGGVNAFF
15	TRBJ1-2	NA	few	TRBV6-5	TGTGCCAGCAGTTACTGGAGCAGCTCTAACTATGGCTACACCTTC	CASSYWSSSNYGYTF
14	TRBJ2-5	NA	few	TRBV5-1	TGCGCCAGCAGCTCGGGGTCTTTTTCGGAGACCCAGTACTTC	CASSSGSFSETQYF
13	TRBJ2-7	NA	few	TRBV7-6	TGTGCCAGCAGCTTAGGCAGAGACTACGAGCAGTACTTC	CASSLGRDYEQYF
14	TRBJ2-7	NA	NA	TRBV18	TGTGCCAGCTCACCAGGACAGAGTACCTACGAGCAGTACTTC	CASSPGQSTYEQYF
15	TRBJ2-1	TRBD2	NA	TRBV4-3	TGCGCCAGCAGCCAAGTCCGCGGGGGGAGCGATGAGCAGTTCTTC	CASSQVRGGSDEQFF
13	TRBJ1-4	NA	few	TRBV20-1	TGCAGTGCTAGAGATCGACAACAAGAAAAACTGTTTTTT	CSARDRQQEKLFF
15	TRBJ2-2	NA	few	TRBV20-1	TGCAGTGCTAGATTGTCGGGGATCGACACCGGGGAGCTGTTTTTT	CSARLSGIDTGELFF
11	TRBJ1-1	NA	few	TRBV28	TGTGCCAGCACTACAGGCACTGAAGCTTTCTTT	CASTTGTEAFF
13	TRBJ1-1	NA	few	TRBV7-9	TGTGCCAGCAGCCCACGCGTCGTGTATAGTGCTTTCTTT	CASSPRVVYSAFF
15	TRBJ2-1	NA	NA	TRBV11-2	TGTGCCAGCAGCCTCTTCCAGACGGATTACAATGAGCAGTTCTTC	CASSLFQTDYNEQFF
15	TRBJ1-3	TRBD1	NA	TRBV4-2	TGTGCCAGCAGCCTGCGGGGGACAGGGCGAAACACCATATATTTT	CASSLRGTGRNTIYF
18	TRBJ2-2	TRBD1	NA	TRBV9	TGTGCCAGCAGCGTAGAATTTGGGACAGGGGCAAACACCGGGGAGCTGTTTTTT	CASSVEFGTGANTGELFF
14	TRBJ2-3	TRBD2	few	TRBV7-2	TGTGCCAGCAGCACCCGACTAGCGATAGATACGCAGTATTTT	CASSTRLAIDTQYF
12	TRBJ2-1	NA	few	TRBV7-2	TGTGCCAGCAGCCAGAAAACTAGCCCAGCCCCCTTC	CASSQKTSPAPF
16	TRBJ2-2	TRBD1	NA	TRBV11-2	TGTGCCAGCAGCCGCTTCTTTGGACAGGCCGGCGGGGAGCTGTTTTTT	CASSRFFGQAGGELFF
15	TRBJ2-1	TRBD2	many	TRBV7-2	TGTGCCAGCAGCTTAATGGCGGGGGGGAACAATGAGCAGTTCTTC	CASSLMAGGNNEQFF
17	TRBJ1-2	NA	many	TRBV5-1	TGCGCCAGCAGCTTACGGGGGCCTCGATCGATAGAGGGTGGCTACACCTTC	CASSLRGPRSIEGGYTF
17	TRBJ2-6	TRBD1	NA	TRBV10-3	TGTGCCATCACCCCGGGACAGGGGGCTTCTGGGGCCAACGTCCTGACTTTC	CAITPGQGASGANVLTF
14	TRBJ2-6	NA	NA	TRBV7-9	TGTGCCAGCAGCTTACACTCTGGGGCCAACGTCCTGACTTTC	CASSLHSGANVLTF
15	TRBJ1-2	NA	NA	TRBV12-3/TRBV12-4	TGTGCCAGCAGCCCCTCGACCGGCGCGGGGTATGGCTACACCTTC	CASSPSTGAGYGYTF
13	TRBJ2-3	NA	NA	TRBV5-6	TGTGCCAGCAGCTTGACTAGAACAGATACGCAGTATTTT	CASSLTRTDTQYF
14	TRBJ2-7	TRBD1	few	TRBV12-3/TRBV12-4	TGTGCCAGCAGGAACAGGGGATACTCCTACGAGCAGTACTTC	CASRNRGYSYEQYF
12	TRBJ1-5	NA	many	TRBV15	TGTGCCACCAGCAGAGATAATCAGCCCCAGCATTTT	CATSRDNQPQHF
15	TRBJ2-4	TRBD1	many	TRBV7-2	TGTGCCAGCAGCTTAAGAGGACAGGGAGGAAACATTCAGTACTTC	CASSLRGQGGNIQYF
15	TRBJ1-5	NA	few	TRBV4-3	TGCGCCAGCAGCCAAGAAGTCCCGGGGGGTCAGCCCCAGCATTTT	CASSQEVPGGQPQHF
11	TRBJ2-5	NA	few	TRBV3-1	TGTGCCAGCAGCCAAGACGGTCCCCAGTACTTC	CASSQDGPQYF
16	TRBJ1-2	NA	NA	TRBV7-9	TGTGCCAGCAGCTTTATTGGGCAGTCTACTAACTATGGCTACACCTTC	CASSFIGQSTNYGYTF
15	TRBJ2-5	TRBD2	NA	TRBV15	TGTGCCACCAGCAGAGATGAGCGGGACCCCGAGACCCAGTACTTC	CATSRDERDPETQYF
10	TRBJ1-1	NA	once	TRBV28	TGCGCGACGGGGCTCAGAGAAGCTTTCTTT	CATGLREAFF
13	TRBJ1-3	NA	many	TRBV3-1	TGTGCCAGCAGCCAAGCTGATGGAAACACCATATATTTT	CASSQADGNTIYF
13	TRBJ1-1	NA	few	TRBV4-3	TGCGCCAGCAGCCAACTCGGGAGCACTGAAGCTTTCTTT	CASSQLGSTEAFF
14	TRBJ2-2	NA	NA	TRBV12-3/TRBV12-4	TGTGCCAGCAGTTTTCAAGGGGAGACCGGGGAGCTGTTTTTT	CASSFQGETGELFF
16	TRBJ2-2	TRBD1	few	TRBV4-1	TGCGCCAGCAGCCGAGGACAGGGGGCGCCCACCGGGGAGCTGTTTTTT	CASSRGQGAPTGELFF
14	TRBJ1-1	TRBD1	NA	TRBV7-9	TGTGCCAGCAGCTTAGGCAACAGGGGCCCTGAAGCTTTCTTT	CASSLGNRGPEAFF
14	TRBJ1-5	NA	NA	TRBV6-6	TGTGCCAGCAGTTACTCGGACATTTATCAGCCCCAGCATTTT	CASSYSDIYQPQHF
15	TRBJ1-5	NA	many	TRBV2	TGTGCCAGCAGAGACCCTGGACGGGCAAATCAGCCCCAGCATTTT	CASRDPGRANQPQHF
14	TRBJ1-2	NA	NA	TRBV6-5	TGTGCCAGCAGTCGGGGCACCAGATCTTATGGCTACACCTTC	CASSRGTRSYGYTF
18	TRBJ2-2	TRBD1	few	TRBV7-8	TGTGCCAGCACTACCAACCGGGACAGGAGTCTTTGGACCGGGGAGCTGTTTTTT	CASTTNRDRSLWTGELFF
17	TRBJ1-2	NA	NA	TRBV9	TGTGCCAGCAGCGTGACGGGACGTCTAACCGAACTCGGGGGCTACACCTTC	CASSVTGRLTELGGYTF
15	TRBJ2-5	TRBD2	few	TRBV12-3/TRBV12-4	TGTGCCAGCAGCTTAGGCCAGCGGGGGCCAGAGACCCAGTACTTC	CASSLGQRGPETQYF
13	TRBJ1-1	NA	NA	TRBV5-1	TGCGCCAGCAGCGAGGGACGGCGCACTGAAGCTTTCTTT	CASSEGRRTEAFF
13	TRBJ1-4	TRBD1	NA	TRBV29-1	TGCAGCGTGACGGGACAGGGAGGTGAAAAACTGTTTTTT	CSVTGQGGEKLFF
15	TRBJ2-7	TRBD1	NA	TRBV28	TGTGCCAGCAGTCCCCGGGACAGGTACTCTTACGAGCAGTACTTC	CASSPRDRYSYEQYF
14	TRBJ1-3	NA	NA	TRBV6-2/TRBV6-3	TGTGCCAGCAGTTGGCAGGGAACTGGAAACACCATATATTTT	CASSWQGTGNTIYF
13	TRBJ2-3	NA	many	TRBV27	TGTGCCAGCAGTTTGTCTTGGGCAGATACGCAGTATTTT	CASSLSWADTQYF
16	TRBJ2-2	TRBD1	few	TRBV5-6	TGTGCCAGCAGCTCATACAGGGGGCCGGTCACCGGGGAGCTGTTTTTT	CASSSYRGPVTGELFF
15	TRBJ2-2	NA	NA	TRBV6-5	TGTGCCAGCAGTCACGACAGGGGAGGGGCCGGGGAGCTGTTTTTT	CASSHDRGGAGELFF